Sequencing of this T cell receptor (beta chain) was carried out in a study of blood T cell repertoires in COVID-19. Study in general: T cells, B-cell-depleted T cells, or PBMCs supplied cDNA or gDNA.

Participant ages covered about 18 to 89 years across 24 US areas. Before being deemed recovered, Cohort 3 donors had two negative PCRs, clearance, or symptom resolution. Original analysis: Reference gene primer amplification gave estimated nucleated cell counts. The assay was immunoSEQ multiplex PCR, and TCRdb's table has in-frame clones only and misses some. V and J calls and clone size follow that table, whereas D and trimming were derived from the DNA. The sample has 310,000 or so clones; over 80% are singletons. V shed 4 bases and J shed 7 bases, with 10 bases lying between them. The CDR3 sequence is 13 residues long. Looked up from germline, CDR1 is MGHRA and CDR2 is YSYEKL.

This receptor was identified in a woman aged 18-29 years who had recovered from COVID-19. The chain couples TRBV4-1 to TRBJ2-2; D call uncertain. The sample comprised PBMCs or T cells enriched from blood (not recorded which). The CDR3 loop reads CASSLTESGELFF. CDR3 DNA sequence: TGCGCCAGCAGCCTAACCGAGAGCGGGGAGCTGTTTTTT.